This T cell receptor beta chain was captured in a study of blood T cells in healthy people across ages. Germline V gene sequence: CDR1 DFQATT, CDR2 SNEGSKA (reference sequence). V dropped 0 bases and J dropped 8 bases, with 20 bases sitting between them. The CDR3 runs 16 residues. Donors were systemically healthy Caucasian individuals from Russia aged about 6 to 95 years. PBMCs were isolated at a quantity of at least 7 million per sample. For the second PCR, which ran for 7 to 11 cycles, a sample-barcoded 5' primer and a J-beta primer mix were used. Every individual sample yielded 3 million or more paired-end reads (each containing CDR3). One entry per CDR3 protein, called by TCRdb with MiXCR from the 5' RACE reads. The data contain roughly 1.9 million distinct CDR3 sequences, 39% of them singletons.

This rearrangement joins TRBV20-1 to TRBJ2-1; TRBD2 might be the D (5 bases). The sequencing sample was made of blood. The clonotype was recovered from a human donor in good health. The CDR3 sequence: CSARDLLDWARDEQFF. CDR3 sequence (DNA): TGCAGTGCTAGAGACTTACTCGATTGGGCGAGGGATGAGCAGTTCTTC.